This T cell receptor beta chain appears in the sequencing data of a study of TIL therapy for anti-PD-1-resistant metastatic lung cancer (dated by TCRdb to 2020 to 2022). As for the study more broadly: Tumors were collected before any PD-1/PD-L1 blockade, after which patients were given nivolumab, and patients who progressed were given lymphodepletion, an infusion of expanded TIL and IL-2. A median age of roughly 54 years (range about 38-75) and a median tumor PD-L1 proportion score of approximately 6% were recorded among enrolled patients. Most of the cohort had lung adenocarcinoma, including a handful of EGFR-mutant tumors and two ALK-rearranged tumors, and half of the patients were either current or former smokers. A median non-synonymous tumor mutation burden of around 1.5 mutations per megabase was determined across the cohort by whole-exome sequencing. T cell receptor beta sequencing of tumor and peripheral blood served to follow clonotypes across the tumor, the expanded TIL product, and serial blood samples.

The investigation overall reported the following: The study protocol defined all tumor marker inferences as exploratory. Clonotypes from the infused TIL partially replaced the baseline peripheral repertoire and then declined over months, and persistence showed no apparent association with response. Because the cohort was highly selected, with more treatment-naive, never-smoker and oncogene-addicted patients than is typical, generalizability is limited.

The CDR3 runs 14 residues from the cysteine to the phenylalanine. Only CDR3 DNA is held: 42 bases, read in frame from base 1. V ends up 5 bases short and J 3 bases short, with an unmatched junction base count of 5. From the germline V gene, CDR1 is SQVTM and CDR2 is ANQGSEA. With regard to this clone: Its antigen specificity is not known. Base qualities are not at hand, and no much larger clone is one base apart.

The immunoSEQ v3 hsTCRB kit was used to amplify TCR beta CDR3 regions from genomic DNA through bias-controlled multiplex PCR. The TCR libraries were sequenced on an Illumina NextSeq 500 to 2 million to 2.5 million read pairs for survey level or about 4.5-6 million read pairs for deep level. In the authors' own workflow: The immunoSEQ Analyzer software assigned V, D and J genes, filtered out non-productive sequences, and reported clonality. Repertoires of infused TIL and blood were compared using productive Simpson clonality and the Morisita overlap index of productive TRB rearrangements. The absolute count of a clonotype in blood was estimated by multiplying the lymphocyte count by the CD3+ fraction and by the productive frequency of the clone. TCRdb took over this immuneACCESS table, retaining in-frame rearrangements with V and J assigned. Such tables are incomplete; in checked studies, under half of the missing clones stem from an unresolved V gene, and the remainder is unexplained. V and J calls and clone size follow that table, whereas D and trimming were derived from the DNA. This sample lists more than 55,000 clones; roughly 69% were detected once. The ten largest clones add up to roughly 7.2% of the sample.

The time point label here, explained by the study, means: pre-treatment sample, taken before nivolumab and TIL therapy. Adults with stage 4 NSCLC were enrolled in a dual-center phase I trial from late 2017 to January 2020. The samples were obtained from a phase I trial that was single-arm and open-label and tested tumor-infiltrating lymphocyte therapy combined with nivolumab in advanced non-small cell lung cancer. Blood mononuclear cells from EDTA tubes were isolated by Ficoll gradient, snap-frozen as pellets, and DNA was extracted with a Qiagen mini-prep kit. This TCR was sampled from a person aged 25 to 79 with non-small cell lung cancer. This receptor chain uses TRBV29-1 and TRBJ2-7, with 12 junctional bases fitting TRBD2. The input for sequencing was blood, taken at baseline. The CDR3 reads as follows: CSVLGLAGIYEQYF. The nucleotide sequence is TGCAGCGTTCTCGGACTAGCGGGGATCTACGAGCAGTACTTC.